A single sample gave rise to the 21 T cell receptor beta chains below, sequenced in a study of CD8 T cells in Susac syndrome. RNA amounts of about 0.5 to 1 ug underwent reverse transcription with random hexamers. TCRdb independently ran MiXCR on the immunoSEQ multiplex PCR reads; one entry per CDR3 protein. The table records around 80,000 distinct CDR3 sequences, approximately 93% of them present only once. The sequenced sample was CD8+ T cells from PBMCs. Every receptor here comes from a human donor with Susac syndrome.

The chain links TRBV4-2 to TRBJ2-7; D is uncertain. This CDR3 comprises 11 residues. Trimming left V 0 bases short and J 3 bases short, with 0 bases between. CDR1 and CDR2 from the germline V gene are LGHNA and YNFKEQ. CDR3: CASSQDYEQYF. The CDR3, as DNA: TGTGCCAGCAGCCAAGACTACGAGCAGTACTTC.

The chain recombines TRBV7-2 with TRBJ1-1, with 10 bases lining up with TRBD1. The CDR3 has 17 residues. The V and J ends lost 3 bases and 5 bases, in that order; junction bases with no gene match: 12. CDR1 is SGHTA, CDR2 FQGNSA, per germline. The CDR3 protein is CASSFPGQGNPGTEAFF. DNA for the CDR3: TGTGCCAGCAGCTTCCCGGGACAGGGGAACCCGGGGACTGAAGCTTTCTTT.

The CDR3 loop is CASSWPGHLNQPQHF. The DNA of the CDR3 is TGTGCCAGCAGCTGGCCGGGACACCTCAATCAGCCCCAGCATTTT. V is TRBV5-6 and J is TRBJ1-5, with TRBD1 as a possible D gene (6 bases). This CDR3 comprises 15 residues. The germline V gene has CDR1 SGHDT and CDR2 YYEEEE. Deletions cut 3 bases from V and 3 bases from J, with 13 bases between.

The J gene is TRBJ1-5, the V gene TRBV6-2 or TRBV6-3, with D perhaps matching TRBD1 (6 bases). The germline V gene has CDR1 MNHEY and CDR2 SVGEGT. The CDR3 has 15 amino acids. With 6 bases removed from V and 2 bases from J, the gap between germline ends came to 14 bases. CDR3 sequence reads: CASRQTGRRNQPQHF. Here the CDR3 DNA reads TGTGCCAGCAGACAAACAGGGAGGCGCAATCAGCCCCAGCATTTT.

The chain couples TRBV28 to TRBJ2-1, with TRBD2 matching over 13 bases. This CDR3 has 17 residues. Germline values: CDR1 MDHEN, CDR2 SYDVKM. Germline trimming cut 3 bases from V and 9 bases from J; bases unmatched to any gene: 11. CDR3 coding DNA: TGTGCCAGCAGTTTCGGACTAGCGGGAGCGATTGAGGGTGAGCAGTTCTTC. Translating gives CASSFGLAGAIEGEQFF.

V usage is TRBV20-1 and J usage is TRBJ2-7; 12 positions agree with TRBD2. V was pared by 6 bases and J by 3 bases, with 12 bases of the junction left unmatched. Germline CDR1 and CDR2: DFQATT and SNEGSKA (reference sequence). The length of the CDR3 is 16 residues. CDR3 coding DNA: TGCAGTGCGCTTGGACTAGCGGGGTCCTTCATCTACGAGCAGTACTTC. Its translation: CSALGLAGSFIYEQYF.

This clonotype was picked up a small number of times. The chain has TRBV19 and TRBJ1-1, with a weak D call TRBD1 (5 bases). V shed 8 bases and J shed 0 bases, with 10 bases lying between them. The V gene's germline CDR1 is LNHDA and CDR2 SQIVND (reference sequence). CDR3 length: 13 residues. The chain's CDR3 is CASRTGLNTEAFF. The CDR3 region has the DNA TGTGCCAGTCGCACAGGCTTGAACACTGAAGCTTTCTTT.

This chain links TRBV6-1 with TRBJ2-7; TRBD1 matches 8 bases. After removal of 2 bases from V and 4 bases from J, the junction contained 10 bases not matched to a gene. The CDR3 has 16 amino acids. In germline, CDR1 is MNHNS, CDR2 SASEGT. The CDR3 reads CASSETGTGALYEQYF. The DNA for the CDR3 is TGTGCCAGCAGTGAAACCGGGACAGGAGCACTTTACGAGCAGTACTTC.

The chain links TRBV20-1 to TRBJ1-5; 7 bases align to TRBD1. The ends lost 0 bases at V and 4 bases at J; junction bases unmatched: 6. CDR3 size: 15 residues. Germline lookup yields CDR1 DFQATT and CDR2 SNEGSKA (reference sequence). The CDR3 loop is CSAREVGQRNQPQHF. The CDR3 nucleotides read TGCAGTGCTAGAGAGGTGGGACAGAGAAATCAGCCCCAGCATTTT.

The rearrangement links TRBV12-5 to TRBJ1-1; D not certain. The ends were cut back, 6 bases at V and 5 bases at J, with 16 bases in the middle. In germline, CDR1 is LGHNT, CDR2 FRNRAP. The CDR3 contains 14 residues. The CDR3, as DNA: TGTGCTAGTGGCGCCAGCGGGTTACGGACTGAAGCTTTCTTT. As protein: CASGASGLRTEAFF. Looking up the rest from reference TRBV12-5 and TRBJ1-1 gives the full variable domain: DARVTQTPRHKVTEMGQEVTMRCQPILGHNTVFWYRQTMMQGLELLAYFRNRAPLDDSGMPKDRFSAEMPDATLATLKIQPSEPRDSAVYFCASGASGLRTEAFFGQGTRLTVV.

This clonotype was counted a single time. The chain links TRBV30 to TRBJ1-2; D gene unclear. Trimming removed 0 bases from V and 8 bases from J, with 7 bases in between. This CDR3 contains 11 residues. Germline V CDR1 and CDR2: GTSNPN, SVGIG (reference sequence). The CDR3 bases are TGTGCCTGGAGTGTAACCTTGGGCTACACCTTC. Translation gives CAWSVTLGYTF. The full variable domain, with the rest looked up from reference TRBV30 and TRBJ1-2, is SQTIHQWPATLVQPVGSPLSLECTVEGTSNPNLYWYRQAAGRGLQLLFYSVGIGQISSEVPQNLSASRPQDRQFILSSKKLLLSDSGFYLCAWSVTLGYTFGSGTRLTVV.

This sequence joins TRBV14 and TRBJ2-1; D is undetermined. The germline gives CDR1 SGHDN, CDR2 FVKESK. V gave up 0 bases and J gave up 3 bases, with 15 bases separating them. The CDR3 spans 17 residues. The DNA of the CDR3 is TGTGCCAGCAGCCAAGATTCTGGCGGTCTGAACTACAATGAGCAGTTCTTC. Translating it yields CASSQDSGGLNYNEQFF.

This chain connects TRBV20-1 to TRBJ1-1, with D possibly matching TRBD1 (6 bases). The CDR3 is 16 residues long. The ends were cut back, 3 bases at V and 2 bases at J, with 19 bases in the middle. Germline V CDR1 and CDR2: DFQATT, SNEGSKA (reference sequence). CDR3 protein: CSAREGGKWKNTEAFF. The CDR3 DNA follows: TGCAGTGCTAGGGAGGGGGGGAAATGGAAAAACACTGAAGCTTTCTTT.

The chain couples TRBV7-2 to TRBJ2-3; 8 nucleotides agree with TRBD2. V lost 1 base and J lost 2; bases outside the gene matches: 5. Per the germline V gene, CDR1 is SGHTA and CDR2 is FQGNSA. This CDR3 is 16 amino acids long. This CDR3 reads CASSLDAGGPTDTQYF. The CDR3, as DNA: TGTGCCAGCAGCTTAGATGCGGGAGGCCCCACAGATACGCAGTATTTT.

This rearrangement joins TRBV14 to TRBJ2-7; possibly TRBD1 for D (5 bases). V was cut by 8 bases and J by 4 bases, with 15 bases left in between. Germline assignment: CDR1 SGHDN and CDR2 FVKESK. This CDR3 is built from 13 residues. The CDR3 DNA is TGTGCCAGCGCGACAGATTCCATTTACGAGCAGTACTTC. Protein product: CASATDSIYEQYF. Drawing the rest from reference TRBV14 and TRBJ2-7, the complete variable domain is EAGVTQFPSHSVIEKGQTVTLRCDPISGHDNLYWYRRVMGKEIKFLLHFVKESKQDESGMPNNRFLAERTGGTYSTLKVQPAELEDSGVYFCASATDSIYEQYFGPGTRLTVT.

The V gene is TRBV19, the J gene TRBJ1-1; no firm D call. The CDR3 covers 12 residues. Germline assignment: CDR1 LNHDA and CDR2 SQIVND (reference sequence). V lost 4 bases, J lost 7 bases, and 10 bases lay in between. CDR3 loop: CASSKDGIEAFF. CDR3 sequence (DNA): TGTGCCAGTAGTAAAGACGGTATTGAAGCTTTCTTT.

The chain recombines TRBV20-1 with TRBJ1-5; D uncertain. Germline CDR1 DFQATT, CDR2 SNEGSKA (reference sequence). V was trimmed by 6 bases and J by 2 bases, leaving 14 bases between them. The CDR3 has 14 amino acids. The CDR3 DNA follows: TGCAGTGCCGCCTCACCCGAGGGCAATCAGCCCCAGCATTTT. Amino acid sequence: CSAASPEGNQPQHF.

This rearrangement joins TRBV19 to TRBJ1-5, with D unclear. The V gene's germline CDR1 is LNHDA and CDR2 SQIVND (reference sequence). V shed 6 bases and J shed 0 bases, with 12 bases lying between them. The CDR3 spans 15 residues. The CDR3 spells CASSLRRHSNQPQHF. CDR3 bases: TGTGCCAGTAGCCTCCGCAGGCATAGCAATCAGCCCCAGCATTTT.

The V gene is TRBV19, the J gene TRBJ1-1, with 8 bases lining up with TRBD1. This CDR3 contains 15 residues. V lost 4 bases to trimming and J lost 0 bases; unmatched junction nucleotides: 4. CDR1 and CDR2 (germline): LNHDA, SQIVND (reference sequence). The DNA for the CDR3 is TGTGCCAGTAGTAGAGGACAGGGACTGAACACTGAAGCTTTCTTT. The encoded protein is CASSRGQGLNTEAFF.

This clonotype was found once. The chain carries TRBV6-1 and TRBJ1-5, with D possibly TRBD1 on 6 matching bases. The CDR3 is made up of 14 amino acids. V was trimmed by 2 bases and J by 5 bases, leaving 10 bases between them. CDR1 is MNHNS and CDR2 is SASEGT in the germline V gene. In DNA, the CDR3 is TGTGCCAGCAGTGAATGGGGGGCGGATCAGCCCCAGCATTTT. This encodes CASSEWGADQPQHF.

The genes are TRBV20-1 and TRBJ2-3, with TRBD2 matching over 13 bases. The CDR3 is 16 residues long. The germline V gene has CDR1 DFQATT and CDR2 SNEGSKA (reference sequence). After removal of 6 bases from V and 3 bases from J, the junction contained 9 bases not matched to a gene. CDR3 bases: TGCAGTGCGTCAACTAGCGGGAGGGCCTGGACAGATACGCAGTATTTT. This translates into CSASTSGRAWTDTQYF.